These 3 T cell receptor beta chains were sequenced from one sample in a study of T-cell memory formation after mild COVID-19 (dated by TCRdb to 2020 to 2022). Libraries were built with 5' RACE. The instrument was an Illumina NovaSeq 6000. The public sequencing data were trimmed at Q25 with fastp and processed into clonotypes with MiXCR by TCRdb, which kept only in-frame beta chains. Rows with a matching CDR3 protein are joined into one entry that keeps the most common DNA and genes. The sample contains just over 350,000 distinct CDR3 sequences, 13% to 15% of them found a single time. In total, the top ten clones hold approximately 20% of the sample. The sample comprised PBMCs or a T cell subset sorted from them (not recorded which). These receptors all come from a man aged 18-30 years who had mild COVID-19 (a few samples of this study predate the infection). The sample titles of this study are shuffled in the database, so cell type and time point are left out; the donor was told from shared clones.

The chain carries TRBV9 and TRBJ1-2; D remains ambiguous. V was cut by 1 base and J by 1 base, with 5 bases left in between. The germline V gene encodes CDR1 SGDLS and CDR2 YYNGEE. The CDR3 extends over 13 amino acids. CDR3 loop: CASSVNDNYGYTF. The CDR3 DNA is TGTGCCAGCAGCGTAAATGATAACTATGGCTACACCTTC. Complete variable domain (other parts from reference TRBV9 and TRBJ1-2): DSGVTQTPKHLITATGQRVTLRCSPRSGDLSVYWYQQSLDQGLQFLIQYYNGEERAKGNILERFSAQQFPDLHSELNLSSLELGDSALYFCASSVNDNYGYTFGSGTRLTVV.

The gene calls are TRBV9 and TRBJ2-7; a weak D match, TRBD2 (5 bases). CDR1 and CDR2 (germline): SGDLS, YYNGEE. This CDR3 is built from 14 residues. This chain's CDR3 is CASSSSPGSYEQYF. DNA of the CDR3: TGTGCAAGCTCCTCTAGCCCGGGGTCCTACGAGCAGTACTTC.

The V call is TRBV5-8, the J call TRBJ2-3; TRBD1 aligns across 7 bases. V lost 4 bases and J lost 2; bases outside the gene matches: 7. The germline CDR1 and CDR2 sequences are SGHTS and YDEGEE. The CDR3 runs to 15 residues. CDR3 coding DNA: TGTGCCAGCAGCACGAGACAGGGCTACACAGATACGCAGTATTTT. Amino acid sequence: CASSTRQGYTDTQYF.